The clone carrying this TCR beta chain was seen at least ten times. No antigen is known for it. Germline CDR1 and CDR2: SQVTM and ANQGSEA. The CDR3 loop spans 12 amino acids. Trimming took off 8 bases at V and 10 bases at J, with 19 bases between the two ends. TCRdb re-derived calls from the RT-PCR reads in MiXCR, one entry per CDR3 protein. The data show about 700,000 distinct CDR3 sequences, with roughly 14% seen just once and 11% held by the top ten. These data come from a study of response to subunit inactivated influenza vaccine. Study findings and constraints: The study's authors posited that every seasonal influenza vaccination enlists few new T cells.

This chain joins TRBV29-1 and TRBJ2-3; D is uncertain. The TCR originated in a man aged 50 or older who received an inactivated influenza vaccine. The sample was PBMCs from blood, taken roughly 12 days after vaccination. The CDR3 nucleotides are TGCAGCTCTCATATGTTCTCCGAAGCGCAGTATTTT. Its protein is CSSHMFSEAQYF.